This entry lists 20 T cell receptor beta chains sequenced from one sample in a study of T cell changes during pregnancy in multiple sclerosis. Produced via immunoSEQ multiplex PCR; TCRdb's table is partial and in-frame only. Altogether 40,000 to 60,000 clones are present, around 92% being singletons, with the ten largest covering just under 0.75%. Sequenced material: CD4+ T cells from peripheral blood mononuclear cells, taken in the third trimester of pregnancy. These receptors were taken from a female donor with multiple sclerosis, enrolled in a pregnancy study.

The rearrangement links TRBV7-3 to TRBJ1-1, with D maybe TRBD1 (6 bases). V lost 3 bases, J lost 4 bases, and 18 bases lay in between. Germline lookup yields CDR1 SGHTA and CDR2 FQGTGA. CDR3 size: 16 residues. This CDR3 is CASSFKAGVGGTEAFF. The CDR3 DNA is TGTGCCAGCAGCTTTAAGGCAGGGGTTGGGGGCACTGAAGCTTTCTTT.

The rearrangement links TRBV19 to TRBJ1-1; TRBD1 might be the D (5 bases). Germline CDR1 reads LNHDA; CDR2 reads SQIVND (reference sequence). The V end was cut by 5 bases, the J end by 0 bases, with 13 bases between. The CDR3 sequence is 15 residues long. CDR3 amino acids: CASSAPGDLNTEAFF. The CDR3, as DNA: TGTGCCAGTAGTGCCCCGGGGGACCTGAACACTGAAGCTTTCTTT.

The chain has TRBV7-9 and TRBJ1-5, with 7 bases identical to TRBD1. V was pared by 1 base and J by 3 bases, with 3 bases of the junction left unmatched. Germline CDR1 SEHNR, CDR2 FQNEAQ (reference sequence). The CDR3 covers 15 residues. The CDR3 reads CASSLGGQNNQPQHF. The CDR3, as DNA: TGTGCCAGCAGCTTAGGGGGACAGAACAATCAGCCCCAGCATTTT.

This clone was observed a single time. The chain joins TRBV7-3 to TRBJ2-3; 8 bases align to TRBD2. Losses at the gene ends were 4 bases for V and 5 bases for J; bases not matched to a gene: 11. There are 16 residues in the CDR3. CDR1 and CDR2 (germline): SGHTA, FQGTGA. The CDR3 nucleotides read TGTGCCAGCAGCTCCGCCGGGGGGGCCAGGGGAGATACGCAGTATTTT. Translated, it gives CASSSAGGARGDTQYF.

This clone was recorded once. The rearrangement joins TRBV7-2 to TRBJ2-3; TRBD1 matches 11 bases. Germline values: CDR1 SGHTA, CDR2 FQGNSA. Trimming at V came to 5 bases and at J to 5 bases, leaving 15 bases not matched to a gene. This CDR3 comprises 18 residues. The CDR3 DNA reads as TGTGCCAGCAGCGACCGCGGACAGGGGGCGGGTTCTATAGATACGCAGTATTTT. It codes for CASSDRGQGAGSIDTQYF.

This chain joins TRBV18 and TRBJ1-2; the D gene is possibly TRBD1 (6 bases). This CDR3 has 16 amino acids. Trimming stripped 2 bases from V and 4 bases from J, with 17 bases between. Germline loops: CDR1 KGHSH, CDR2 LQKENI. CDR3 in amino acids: CASSPAGQSVFYGYTF. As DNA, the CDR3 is TGTGCCAGCTCACCAGCCGGACAGTCCGTCTTCTATGGCTACACCTTC.

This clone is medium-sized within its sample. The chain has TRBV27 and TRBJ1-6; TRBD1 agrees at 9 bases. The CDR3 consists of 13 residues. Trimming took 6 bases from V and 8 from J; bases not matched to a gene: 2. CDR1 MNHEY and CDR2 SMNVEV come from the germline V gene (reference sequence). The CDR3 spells CASSYRGHSPLHF. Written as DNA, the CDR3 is TGTGCCAGCAGCTACAGGGGGCATTCACCCCTCCACTTT.

CDR3 bases: TGTGCCAGTTCTAGCGGGGGGGTCCAAGAGACCCAGTACTTC. Its protein is CASSSGGVQETQYF. The gene calls are TRBV6-1 and TRBJ2-5, with 12 bases lining up with TRBD2. Germline values: CDR1 MNHNS, CDR2 SASEGT. The CDR3 has 14 residues. The V gene end was trimmed by 9 bases and the J gene end by 1 base; junction bases not matched to a gene: 3.

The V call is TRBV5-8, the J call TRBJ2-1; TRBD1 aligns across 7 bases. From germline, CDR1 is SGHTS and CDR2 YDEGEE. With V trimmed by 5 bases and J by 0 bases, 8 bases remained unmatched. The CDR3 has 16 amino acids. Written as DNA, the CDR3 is TGTGCCAGCAGAGGCGGACAGGTGAGCTCCTACAATGAGCAGTTCTTC. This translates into CASRGGQVSSYNEQFF.

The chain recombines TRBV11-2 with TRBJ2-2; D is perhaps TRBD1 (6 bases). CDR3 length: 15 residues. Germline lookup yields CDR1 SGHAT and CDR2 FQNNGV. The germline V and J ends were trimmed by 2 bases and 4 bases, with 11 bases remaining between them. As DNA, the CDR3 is TGTGCCAGCAGCTTAAACAGGGCTTCCACCGGGGAGCTGTTTTTT. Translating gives CASSLNRASTGELFF.

CDR3 in DNA: TGCAGTGCATCGACAGGGGGGGGCTACACCTTC. Its translation is CSASTGGGYTF. The V call is TRBV20-1, the J call TRBJ1-2, with 9 positions matching TRBD1. This CDR3 region has 11 residues. The V gene end was trimmed by 6 bases and the J gene end by 8 bases; junction bases not matched to a gene: 4. The germline V gene encodes CDR1 DFQATT and CDR2 SNEGSKA (reference sequence).

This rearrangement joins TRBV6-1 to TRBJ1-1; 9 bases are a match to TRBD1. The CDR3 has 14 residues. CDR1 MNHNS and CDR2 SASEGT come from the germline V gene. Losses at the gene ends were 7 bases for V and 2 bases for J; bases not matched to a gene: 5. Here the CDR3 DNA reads TGTGCCAGCACCCCGGACAGGGGAAACACTGAAGCTTTCTTT. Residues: CASTPDRGNTEAFF.

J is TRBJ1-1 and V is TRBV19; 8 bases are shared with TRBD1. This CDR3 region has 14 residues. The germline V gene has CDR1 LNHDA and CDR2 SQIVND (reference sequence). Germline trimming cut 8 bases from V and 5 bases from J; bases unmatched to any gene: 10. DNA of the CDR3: TGTGCCAGTCACCCGGACAGGGCGGGGACTGAAGCTTTCTTT. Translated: CASHPDRAGTEAFF.

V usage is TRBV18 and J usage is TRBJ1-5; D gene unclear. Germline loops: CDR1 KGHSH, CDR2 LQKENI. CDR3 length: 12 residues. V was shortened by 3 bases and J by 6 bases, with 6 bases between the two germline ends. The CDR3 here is CASSPTSQPQHF. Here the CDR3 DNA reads TGTGCCAGCTCACCTACAAGTCAGCCCCAGCATTTT.

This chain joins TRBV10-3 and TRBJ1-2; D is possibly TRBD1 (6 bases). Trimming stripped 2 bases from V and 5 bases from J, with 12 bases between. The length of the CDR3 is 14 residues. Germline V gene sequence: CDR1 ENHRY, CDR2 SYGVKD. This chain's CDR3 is CAISEAGDEYGYTF. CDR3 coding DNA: TGTGCCATCAGTGAGGCAGGGGATGAGTATGGCTACACCTTC.

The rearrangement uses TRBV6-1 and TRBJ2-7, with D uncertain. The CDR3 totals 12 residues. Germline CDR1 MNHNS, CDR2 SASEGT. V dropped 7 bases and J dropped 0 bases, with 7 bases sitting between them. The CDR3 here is CASTESSYEQYF. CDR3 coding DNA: TGTGCCAGCACGGAGAGCTCCTACGAGCAGTACTTC.

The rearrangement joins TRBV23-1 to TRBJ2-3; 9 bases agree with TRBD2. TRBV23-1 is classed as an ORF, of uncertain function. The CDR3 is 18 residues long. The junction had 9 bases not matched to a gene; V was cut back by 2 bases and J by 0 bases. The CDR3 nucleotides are TGCGCCAGCAGTCAAGCGGGGGGGCCTCCCTCTAGCACAGATACGCAGTATTTT. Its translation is CASSQAGGPPSSTDTQYF.

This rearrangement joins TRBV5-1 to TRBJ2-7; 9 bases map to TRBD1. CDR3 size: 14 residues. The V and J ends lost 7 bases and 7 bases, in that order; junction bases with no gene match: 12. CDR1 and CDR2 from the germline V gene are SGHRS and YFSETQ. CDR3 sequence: CASAEQGALGEQYF. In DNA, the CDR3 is TGCGCCAGCGCAGAACAGGGGGCGCTCGGGGAGCAGTACTTC.

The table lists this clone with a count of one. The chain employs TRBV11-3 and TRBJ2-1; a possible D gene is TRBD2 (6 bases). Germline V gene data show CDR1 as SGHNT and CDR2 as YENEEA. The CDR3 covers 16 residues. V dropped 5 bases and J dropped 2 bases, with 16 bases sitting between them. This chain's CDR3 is CASSPFPGTAYNEQFF. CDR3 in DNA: TGTGCCAGCAGCCCCTTTCCCGGGACTGCCTACAATGAGCAGTTCTTC.

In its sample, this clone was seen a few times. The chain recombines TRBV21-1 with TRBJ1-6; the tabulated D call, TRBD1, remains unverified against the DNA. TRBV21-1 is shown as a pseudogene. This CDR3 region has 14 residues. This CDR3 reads CASSTDRGNSPLHF. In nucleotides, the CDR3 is TGTGCCAGCAGCACGGACAGGGGAAATTCACCCCTCCACTTT.